The table lists the clone carrying this T cell receptor (beta chain) with a few counts. Its target is unknown. The CDR3 has 14 residues. J gave up 5 bases and V 5 bases, and 6 bases lay outside the gene matches. CDR1 MDHEN and CDR2 SYDVKM come from the germline V gene. PCR involved 60 Vbeta and 13 Jbeta primers. The protocol was immunoSEQ multiplex PCR, while the TCRdb copy is restricted to in-frame clones and leaves out a portion. Counted here are approximately 90,000 clones, 7.6% occurring once; the ten biggest clones make up roughly 2.1%. The record originates from a study of cytomegalovirus exposure and HLA in healthy donors. Findings and caveats of the study: Later genetic work tied a missense DCLRE1C variant to beta-chain V and J trimming. It was 150 to 200 TCR beta chains that were listed as cytomegalovirus-associated. Sequencing had likely introduced a cluster of highly shared sequence variants as an artifact. Despite most TCR sequences being rare, some public TCRs occurred in many donors.

The J gene is TRBJ2-5, the V gene TRBV28; 9 bases are shared with TRBD1. The sequencing input was PBMCs. The TCR comes from a man between 45 and 60 years old in good health and CMV-seronegative. CDR3 residues: CASSATGGWETQYF. The CDR3 bases are TGTGCCAGCAGTGCAACAGGGGGCTGGGAGACCCAGTACTTC.